This T cell receptor beta chain was found in a study of T cells after yellow fever vaccination. Study summary: In the case of low-cell-number fractions, SMART-Seq v4 Ultra Low Input was used for preparation.

Study-wide points: Most clones from primary vaccination resurfaced after the booster (around 97% CD4, over 85% CD8). Peaking on day 5 versus 15, the secondary response was faster but weaker.

The germline V and J ends were trimmed by 3 bases and 9 bases, with 12 bases remaining between them. Germline assignment: CDR1 MNHEY and CDR2 SMNVEV (reference sequence). The CDR3 length is 14 residues. For this clonotype: What it binds is not known.

One entry per CDR3 protein results from TCRdb running MiXCR on the 5' RACE reads. The sample shows some 300,000 distinct CDR3 sequences, roughly 8.6% of them seen only once. The sequenced sample was PBMCs, obtained roughly 46 days after the first yellow fever vaccination. V is TRBV27 and J is TRBJ1-6, with D possibly TRBD1 on 6 matching bases. The TCR was taken from a man aged 18 to 30 who received the YFV17D yellow fever vaccine. CDR3 DNA: TGTGCCAGCAGTTTGGCACAGGGCGGTTCACCCCTCCACTTT. It is translated as CASSLAQGGSPLHF.